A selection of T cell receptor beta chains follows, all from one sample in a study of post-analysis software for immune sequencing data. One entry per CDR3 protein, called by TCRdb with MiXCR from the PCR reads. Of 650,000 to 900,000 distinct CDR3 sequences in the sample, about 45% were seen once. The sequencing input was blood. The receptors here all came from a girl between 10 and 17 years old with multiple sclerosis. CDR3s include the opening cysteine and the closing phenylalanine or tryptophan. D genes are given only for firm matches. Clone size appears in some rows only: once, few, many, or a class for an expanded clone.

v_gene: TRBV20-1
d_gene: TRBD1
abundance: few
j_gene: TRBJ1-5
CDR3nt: TGCAGTGCTGTTATAGGACAGGGCAATCAGCCCCAGCATTTT
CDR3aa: CSAVIGQGNQPQHF

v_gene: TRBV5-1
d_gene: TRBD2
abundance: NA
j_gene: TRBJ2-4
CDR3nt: TGCGCCAGCAGCCCACTAGCGGGAGGAGCCAAAAACATTCAGTACTTC
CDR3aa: CASSPLAGGAKNIQYF

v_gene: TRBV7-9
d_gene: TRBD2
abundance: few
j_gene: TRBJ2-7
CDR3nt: TGTGCCAGCAGCTTACTAGCGGGAGGTAACTACGAGCAGTACTTC
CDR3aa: CASSLLAGGNYEQYF

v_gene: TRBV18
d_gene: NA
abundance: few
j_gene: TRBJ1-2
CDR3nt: TGTGCCAGCTCACCACTCGACGGGACAATGGGCTATGGCTACACCTTC
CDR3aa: CASSPLDGTMGYGYTF

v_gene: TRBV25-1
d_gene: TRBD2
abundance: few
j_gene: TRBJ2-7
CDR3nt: TGTGCCAGCAGCGGTACTAGCGGACCTTCCTACGAGCAGTACTTC
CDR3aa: CASSGTSGPSYEQYF

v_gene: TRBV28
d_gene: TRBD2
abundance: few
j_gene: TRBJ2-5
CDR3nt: TGTGCCTCAGGGACTTTCCGGACTAGCGGGAGGCAAGAGACCCAGTACTTC
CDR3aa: CASGTFRTSGRQETQYF

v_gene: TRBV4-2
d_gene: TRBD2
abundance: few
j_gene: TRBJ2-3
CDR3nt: TGTGCCAGCAGCCAAGAAGAGCGGGGGGCAGATACGCAGTATTTT
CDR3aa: CASSQEERGADTQYF

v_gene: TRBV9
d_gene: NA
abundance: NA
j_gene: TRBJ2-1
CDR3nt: TGTGCCAGCAGCGTAGTTGGAGACAGCTACAATGAGCAGTTCTTC
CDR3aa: CASSVVGDSYNEQFF

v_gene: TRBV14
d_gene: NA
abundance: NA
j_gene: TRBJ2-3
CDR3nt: TGTGCCAGCAGCCCGTCCGGGACCCCGGATGATACGCAGTATTTT
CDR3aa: CASSPSGTPDDTQYF

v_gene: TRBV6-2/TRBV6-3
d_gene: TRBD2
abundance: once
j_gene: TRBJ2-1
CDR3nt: TGTGCCAGCAGAATTCGACTAGCGGAGTACAATGAGCAGTTCTTC
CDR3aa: CASRIRLAEYNEQFF

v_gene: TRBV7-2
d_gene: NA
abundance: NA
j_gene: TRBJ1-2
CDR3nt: TGTGCCAGCAGCTTAGTAGGAGGTGGGCTTGGCTATGGCTACACCTTC
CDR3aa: CASSLVGGGLGYGYTF

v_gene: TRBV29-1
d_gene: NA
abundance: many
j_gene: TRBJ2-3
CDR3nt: TGCAGCGTTGTTGGCGGGAGCACAGATACGCAGTATTTT
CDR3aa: CSVVGGSTDTQYF

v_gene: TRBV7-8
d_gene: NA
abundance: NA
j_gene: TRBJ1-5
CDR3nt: TGTGCCAGCAGCTTAGGGGGGGGGCTCTATCAGCCCCAGCATTTT
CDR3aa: CASSLGGGLYQPQHF

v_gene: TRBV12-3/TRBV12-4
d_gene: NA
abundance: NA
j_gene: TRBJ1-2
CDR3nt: TGTGCCAGCAGTCTCACAACAGCTTACGGCTACACCTTC
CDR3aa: CASSLTTAYGYTF

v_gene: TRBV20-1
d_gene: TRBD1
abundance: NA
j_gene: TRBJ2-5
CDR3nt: TGCAGTGCCGTCTTGGACAGGGTTCAAGAGACCCAGTACTTC
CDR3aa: CSAVLDRVQETQYF

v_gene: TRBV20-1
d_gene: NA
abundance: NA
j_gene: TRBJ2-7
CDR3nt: TGCAGTGCTAGACTAGCTCTTTCATCCTACGAGCAGTACTTC
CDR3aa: CSARLALSSYEQYF

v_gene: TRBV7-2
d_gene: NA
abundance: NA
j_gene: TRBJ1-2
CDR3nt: TGTGCCAGCAGCCCGGGGGGGCCCTCGAATGGCTACACCTTC
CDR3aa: CASSPGGPSNGYTF

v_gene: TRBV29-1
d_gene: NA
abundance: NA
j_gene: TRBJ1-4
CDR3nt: TGCAGCGTCCAAATCCCACAGAGGTTCGGTGAAAAACTGTTTTTT
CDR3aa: CSVQIPQRFGEKLFF

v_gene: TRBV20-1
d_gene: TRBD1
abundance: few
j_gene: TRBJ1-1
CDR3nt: TGCAGTGGTATCCCAGGGGGTTTGACTGAAGCTTTCTTT
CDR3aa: CSGIPGGLTEAFF

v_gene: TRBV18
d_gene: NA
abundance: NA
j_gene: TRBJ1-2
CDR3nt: TGTGCCAGCTCACCCACAAGCGAGCACCTCTATGGCTACACCTTC
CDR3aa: CASSPTSEHLYGYTF

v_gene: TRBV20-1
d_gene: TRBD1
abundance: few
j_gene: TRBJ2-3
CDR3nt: TGCAGTGTCCCCCGTTTTGAGGACAGGCGGTCAGATACGCAGTATTTT
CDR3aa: CSVPRFEDRRSDTQYF

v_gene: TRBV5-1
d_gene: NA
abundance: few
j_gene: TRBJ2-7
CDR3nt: TGCGCCAGCAGCTTGGAGTACTTC
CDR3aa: CASSLEYF

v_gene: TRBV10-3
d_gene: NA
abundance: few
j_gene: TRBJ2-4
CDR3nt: TGTGCCATCAGTGAAAGGGCCCACGGGTCGTACTTC
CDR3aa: CAISERAHGSYF

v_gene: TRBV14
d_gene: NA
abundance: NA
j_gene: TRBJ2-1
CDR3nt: TGTGCCAGCAGCCAATATCGCGGGAATGAGCAGTTCTTC
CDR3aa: CASSQYRGNEQFF

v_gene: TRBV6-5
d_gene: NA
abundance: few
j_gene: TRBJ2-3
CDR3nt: TGTGCCAGCAGTTACTCTGCCACTACTAGCACAGATACGCAGTATTTT
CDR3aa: CASSYSATTSTDTQYF

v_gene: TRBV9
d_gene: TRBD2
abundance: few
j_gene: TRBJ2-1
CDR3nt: TGTGCCAGCAGCGCTAGCGGGAGTGGGAATGAGCAGTTCTTC
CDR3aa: CASSASGSGNEQFF

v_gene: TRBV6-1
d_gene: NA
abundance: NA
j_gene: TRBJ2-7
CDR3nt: TGTGCCAGCAGCGCCGGGATCTTCTACGAGCAGTACTTC
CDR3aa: CASSAGIFYEQYF

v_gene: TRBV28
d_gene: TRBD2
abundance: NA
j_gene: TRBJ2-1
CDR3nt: TGTGCCAGCAGCTTCATTAAGGGACTAGCGGGAGACAATGAGCAGTTCTTC
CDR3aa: CASSFIKGLAGDNEQFF

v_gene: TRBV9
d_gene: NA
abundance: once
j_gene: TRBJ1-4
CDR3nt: TGTGCCAGCAGCGTAGGAGCAGCGCCCTATGAAAAACTGTTTTTT
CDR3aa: CASSVGAAPYEKLFF

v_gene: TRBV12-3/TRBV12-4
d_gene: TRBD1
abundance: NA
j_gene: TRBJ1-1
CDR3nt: TGTGCCACCGCCCGGACAGGGATGAACACTGAAGCTTTCTTT
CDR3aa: CATARTGMNTEAFF

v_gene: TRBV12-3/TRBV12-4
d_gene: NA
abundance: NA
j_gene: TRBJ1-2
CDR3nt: TGTGCCAGCAGCTACCGCCTCGCGGTGGTGGATGGCTACACCTTC
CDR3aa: CASSYRLAVVDGYTF

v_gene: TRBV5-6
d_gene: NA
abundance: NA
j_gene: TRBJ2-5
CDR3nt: TGTGCCAGCAGCTTGGCAGGCAGAGAGTACCAAGAGACCCAGTACTTC
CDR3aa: CASSLAGREYQETQYF

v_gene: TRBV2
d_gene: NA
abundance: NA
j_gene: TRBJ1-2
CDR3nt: TGTGCCAGCAGTGGATTGGGGGGACGGACCTATGGCTACACCTTC
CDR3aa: CASSGLGGRTYGYTF

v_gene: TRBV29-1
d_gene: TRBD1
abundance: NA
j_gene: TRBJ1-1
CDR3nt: TGCAGCGTGAACAGGGGTGTAAAAACTGAAGCTTTCTTT
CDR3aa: CSVNRGVKTEAFF

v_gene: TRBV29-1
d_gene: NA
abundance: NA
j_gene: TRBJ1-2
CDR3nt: TGCAGCACTCGTGGGGCACAGGGTGGCTACACCTTC
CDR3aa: CSTRGAQGGYTF

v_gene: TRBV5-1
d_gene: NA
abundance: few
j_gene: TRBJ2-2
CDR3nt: TGCGCCAGCAGCTTGCTAGCGACCAACACCGGGGAGCTGTTTTTT
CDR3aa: CASSLLATNTGELFF

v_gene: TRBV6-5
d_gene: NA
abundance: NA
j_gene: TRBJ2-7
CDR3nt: TGTGCCAGCAGTCCAATGCCGCTCCGGTCAGGGGAGCAGTACTTC
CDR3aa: CASSPMPLRSGEQYF

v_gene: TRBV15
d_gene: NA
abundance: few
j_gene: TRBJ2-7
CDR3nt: TGTGCCACCAGCACTCAAACTAGCTACTACGAGCAGTACTTC
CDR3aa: CATSTQTSYYEQYF

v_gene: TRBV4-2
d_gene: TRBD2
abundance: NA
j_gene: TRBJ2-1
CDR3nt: TGTGCCAGCAGCCAAGGACTAGCGGGAGGACCCTACAATGAGCAGTTCTTC
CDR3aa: CASSQGLAGGPYNEQFF

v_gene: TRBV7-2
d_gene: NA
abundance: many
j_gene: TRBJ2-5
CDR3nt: TGTGCCAGCAGCCCCCGGGACGGACTCCAAGAGACCCAGTACTTC
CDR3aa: CASSPRDGLQETQYF